The 9 T cell receptor beta chains in this list originate from one sample, sequenced in a study of early T cells in non-severe SARS-CoV-2 infection. TCRdb analysed the 5' RACE reads with MiXCR anew, one entry per CDR3 protein. The profile shows tens of thousands of distinct CDR3 sequences, around 4.1% of them singletons. Input material: whole blood. Receptor source: an adult who was a healthcare worker with PCR-confirmed SARS-CoV-2 infection or an uninfected control (not recorded which).

This clonotype was observed many times. The V gene is TRBV2, the J gene TRBJ1-5, with D perhaps TRBD1 (5 bases). CDR1 SNHLY and CDR2 FYNNEI come from the germline V gene. CDR3 length: 15 amino acids. The V end lost 4 bases, the J end lost 2 bases, and 12 bases lay between the germline ends. CDR3 region: CASSVSGVGNQPQHF. In DNA form, the CDR3 reads TGTGCCAGCAGTGTCTCGGGGGTCGGCAATCAGCCCCAGCATTTT.

This clonotype has at least ten counts. This chain connects TRBV18 to TRBJ2-7, with D perhaps TRBD1 or TRBD2 (5 bases each). V lost 3 bases and J lost 5, with 14 bases in between. Germline CDR1 is KGHSH and CDR2 is LQKENI. There are 14 residues in the CDR3. The CDR3 bases are TGTGCCAGCTCACCGAGGGGATTTCAGGACGAGCAGTACTTC. This gives the protein CASSPRGFQDEQYF.

This clonotype was observed many times. The J gene is TRBJ1-2, the V gene TRBV9, with D possibly being TRBD1 (5 bases). The CDR3 consists of 15 residues. V lost 4 bases, J lost 4 bases, and 17 bases lay in between. Germline V gives CDR1 SGDLS, CDR2 YYNGEE. This chain's CDR3 is CASSPRDYSVYGYTF. CDR3 nucleotides: TGTGCCAGCAGCCCCCGGGACTACTCGGTCTATGGCTACACCTTC.

The table lists this clonotype with many counts. This chain uses TRBV7-2 with TRBJ1-6; D is unclear. The CDR3 spans 14 residues. CDR1 and CDR2 from the germline V gene are SGHTA and FQGNSA. Trimming took 3 bases from V and 3 from J, leaving 6 bases between them. CDR3 protein: CASSFRDYNSPLHF. CDR3 bases: TGTGCCAGCAGCTTCCGGGACTATAATTCACCCCTCCACTTT.

This clonotype was recorded many times. The chain carries TRBV29-1 and TRBJ2-1; TRBD1 agrees at 8 bases. CDR3 size: 13 residues. Trimming took 6 bases from V and 8 from J; bases not matched to a gene: 9. The germline V gene encodes CDR1 SQVTM and CDR2 ANQGSEA. The CDR3 loop is CSVGAGGNDEQFF. In DNA, the CDR3 is TGCAGCGTGGGCGCAGGGGGCAACGATGAGCAGTTCTTC.

This clonotype occurred many times. The chain uses TRBV29-1 and TRBJ1-1, with D perhaps matching TRBD1 (6 bases). Germline CDR1 reads SQVTM; CDR2 reads ANQGSEA. Trimming stripped 6 bases from V and 6 bases from J, with 11 bases between. The CDR3 consists of 11 residues. The chain's CDR3 is CSVYRVPEAFF. CDR3 coding DNA: TGCAGCGTATACAGGGTCCCTGAAGCTTTCTTT.

This clonotype was seen repeatedly, ten times or more. V usage is TRBV6-5 and J usage is TRBJ1-5; 9 bases line up with TRBD1. The CDR3 covers 12 residues. Trimming at V came to 10 bases and at J to 5 bases, leaving 3 bases not matched to a gene. Per the germline V gene, CDR1 is MNHEY and CDR2 is SVGAGI. The CDR3 DNA reads TGTGCCACAAGGACAGGGGATCAGCCCCAGCATTTT. It is translated as CATRTGDQPQHF.

The table lists this clonotype with many counts. V usage is TRBV5-1 and J usage is TRBJ2-2, with D maybe TRBD1 (5 bases). From germline, CDR1 is SGHRS and CDR2 YFSETQ. Trimming removed 3 bases at V and 4 bases at J, with 10 bases between. The CDR3 covers 14 residues. In nucleotides, the CDR3 is TGCGCCAGCAGCTCCTTCAGGGCCACCGGGGAGCTGTTTTTT. Translating it yields CASSSFRATGELFF.

This clonotype was recorded many times. This chain uses TRBV24-1 with TRBJ2-7, with a tentative D call TRBD1 (6 bases). Germline V gene lookup returns CDR1 KGHDR and CDR2 SFDVKD. This CDR3 comprises 11 residues. The ends were cut back, 9 bases at V and 6 bases at J, with 11 bases in the middle. The CDR3 DNA sequence: TGTGCCACCCTGTACAGGGCCGAGCAGTACTTC. Its protein product is CATLYRAEQYF.